A selection of T cell receptor beta chains follows, all from one sample in a study of regulatory T cells in long-lasting Graves disease. TCRdb re-called the multiplex PCR reads with MiXCR, one entry per CDR3 protein. The data hold roughly 560,000 distinct CDR3 sequences, with 9.5% to 15% observed a single time. The sample also formed part of further work on T cells in Graves' hyperthyroidism and ophthalmopathy.

Sequenced here: peripheral blood mononuclear cells (PBMCs), sampled at new diagnosis, from a patient treated with antithyroid drugs. These receptors were obtained from a woman aged 30 to 39 with Graves disease. Both conserved end residues are part of each CDR3.

J gene: TRBJ2-2
V gene: TRBV11-2
CDR3 length: 17
CDR3 protein: CASSSLRGEGITGELFF

J gene: TRBJ1-2
V gene: TRBV7-2
CDR3 length: 12
CDR3 protein: CASSSGGLGYTF

J gene: TRBJ1-5
V gene: TRBV19
CDR3 length: 13
CDR3 protein: CASSRRENQPQHF

J gene: TRBJ2-1
V gene: TRBV4-3
CDR3 length: 13
CDR3 protein: CASSQDFSYEQFF

J gene: TRBJ2-7
V gene: TRBV7-3
CDR3 length: 13
CDR3 protein: CASLAGDSYEQYF

J gene: TRBJ2-7
V gene: TRBV6-5
CDR3 length: 14
CDR3 protein: CASSYAGRTHEQYF

J gene: TRBJ2-1
V gene: TRBV11-2
CDR3 length: 21
CDR3 protein: CASSLPRGTSVFMKSYNEQFF

J gene: TRBJ1-1
V gene: TRBV27
CDR3 length: 17
CDR3 protein: CASSLRFRAGLNTEAFF

J gene: TRBJ2-1
V gene: TRBV6-1
CDR3 length: 12
CDR3 protein: CASNPPGGSKFF

J gene: TRBJ2-1
V gene: TRBV11-2
CDR3 length: 17
CDR3 protein: CASSSGSGSSRMNEQFF

J gene: TRBJ2-5
V gene: TRBV2
CDR3 length: 16
CDR3 protein: CASSEALGGSQETQYF

J gene: TRBJ2-1
V gene: TRBV5-8
CDR3 length: 11
CDR3 protein: CASSYYNEQFF

J gene: TRBJ1-4
V gene: TRBV18
CDR3 length: 15
CDR3 protein: CASSPGTGGSEKLFF

J gene: TRBJ2-2
V gene: TRBV7-2
CDR3 length: 16
CDR3 protein: CASSLVDGLNTGELFF

J gene: TRBJ2-1
V gene: TRBV11-2
CDR3 length: 14
CDR3 protein: CASSLRAGGREQFF

J gene: TRBJ1-6
V gene: TRBV5-8
CDR3 length: 13
CDR3 protein: CASSLGGFSPLHF